This T cell receptor (beta chain) was identified in a study of blood T cell repertoires in COVID-19 (TCRdb year 2020). Study-level background: The collaborator samples originated in the United States, Italy and Spain and spanned the acute and convalescent phases of COVID-19. The repertoires were released in a freely available public database intended as a resource for research on the immune response to SARS-CoV-2. Subjects who had been exposed to COVID-19, were actively infected with it, or had recovered from it provided the deeply sampled blood TCRbeta repertoires that made up the dataset. The samples were drawn from the first 160 participants of the ongoing ImmuneRACE study and from 950 to 1,500 subjects provided by 6 global collaborators. The prospective study material was composed of cDNA or gDNA derived from T cells, B-cell-depleted T cells, or PBMCs. The sample metadata nearly always contained a de-identified subject ID, COVID-19 status, age in years and sex. Where available, HLA class I and class II types were obtained from metadata supplied by the sample provider rather than from assay-based typing. Results the study describes overall, beyond this receptor: Clinical and demographic metadata were provided uncurated, with the amount varying by source and participant.

Another Seattle source contributed samples from volunteer blood donors who had recovered from COVID-19. Whole blood was collected in K2EDTA tubes by collaborating institutions according to the institutions' own protocols. Collaborator samples were shipped for TCRbeta analysis as frozen whole blood, isolated PBMCs, or DNA extracted from either sample type. Spanning cysteine to phenylalanine, the CDR3 consists of 14 amino acids. Only the CDR3 DNA is retained, 42 bases long and in frame from the first base. CDR1 and CDR2 are read off the germline V gene (reference sequence) as LNHDA and SQIVND. V is cut by 2 bases and J by 0 bases, and the space between the germline ends is 5 bases. The immunoSEQ Assay, a bias-controlled multiplex PCR, was used to amplify TCRbeta CDR3 regions from genomic DNA. Under the source paper's analysis protocol: The number of nucleated cells in each sample was estimated by amplification of reference gene primers within the assay. To quantify the absolute abundance of each unique TCRbeta CDR3 rearrangement, sequence reads were collapsed and filtered. For each sample, productive Simpson clonality was calculated as the square root of Simpson's diversity index over productive rearrangements. TCRdb carries this immuneACCESS record with in-frame sequences only. Its versions omit some clonotypes, under half of them owing to an unresolved V gene in the studies checked, with the rest unexplained. The V and J calls and clone size are taken from that table; D and trimming were inferred from the DNA. The sample table records roughly 260,000 clones; about 88% of these occur just once. Less than 5% of the sample comes from the top ten.

Note on this clone: What this receptor recognizes is not known. The record has no base qualities; no much larger clone is one base away.

The TCR comes from a man in his fifties or sixties who had recovered from COVID-19. This sequence uses TRBV19 and TRBJ1-3; the D gene cannot be resolved reliably. The source material was peripheral blood. The nucleotide sequence is given as TGTGCCAGTAGTATATGGAGCTCTGGAAACACCATATATTTT. Its translation is CASSIWSSGNTIYF.